The next 12 T cell receptor beta chains were all read from a single sample in a study of blood T cell repertoires in COVID-19 (dated by TCRdb to about 2020). Preparation of the library involved the immunoSEQ multiplex PCR assay. TCRdb re-hosts the immuneACCESS table, in-frame sequences only. Its copies lack some clones; in the studies checked, an unresolved V gene accounts for under half of them, and the cause for the rest is not known. A total of about 180,000 clones appear in this sample, roughly 88% of them only once. The top ten clonotypes cover about 7% of the sample. Material for sequencing was peripheral blood. The receptors stem from a middle-aged woman with COVID-19, enrolled during active disease.

This chain uses TRBV18 with TRBJ1-2, with D tentatively TRBD1 (5 bases). The V end lost 2 bases, the J end lost 6 bases, and 19 bases lay between the germline ends. The CDR3 is made up of 16 amino acids. The germline V gene encodes CDR1 KGHSH and CDR2 LQKENI. The CDR3 nucleotides read TGTGCCAGCTCACCAAGAGATTCGGCAGGGACTAATGGCTACACCTTC. This translates into CASSPRDSAGTNGYTF.

The rearrangement joins TRBV5-6 to TRBJ2-7; no clear D gene. The V gene lost 0 bases and the J gene lost 4 bases, with 8 bases spanning the gap. This CDR3 spans 13 amino acids. Germline V gives CDR1 SGHDT, CDR2 YYEEEE. CDR3 amino acids: CASSLELVYEQYF. For the CDR3, the DNA is TGTGCCAGCAGCTTGGAGCTAGTATACGAGCAGTACTTC.

Only one count was recorded for this clone. This chain uses TRBV7-6 with TRBJ1-1; TRBD1 matches at 9 bases. The CDR3 totals 17 residues. V trimming: 5 bases; J trimming: 1 base; junction bases outside the gene matches: 11. CDR1 and CDR2 from the germline V gene are SGHVS and FNYEAQ. This chain's CDR3 is CASSLTRTGAPNTEAFF. CDR3 nucleotide sequence: TGTGCCAGCAGCCTAACCAGGACAGGGGCCCCGAACACTGAAGCTTTCTTT. The variable domain in full, with the rest retrieved from reference TRBV7-6 and TRBJ1-1, is GAGVSQSPRYKVTKRGQDVALRCDPISGHVSLYWYRQALGQGPEFLTYFNYEAQQDKSGLPNDRFSAERPEGSISTLTIQRTEQRDSAMYRCASSLTRTGAPNTEAFFGQGTRLTVV.

The chain carries TRBV5-1 and TRBJ1-4; no definite D call. CDR1 and CDR2 from the germline V gene are SGHRS and YFSETQ. This CDR3 region has 14 residues. The V end lost 4 bases, the J end lost 4 bases, and 11 bases lay between the germline ends. CDR3 amino acids: CASSRGRDNEKLFF. The CDR3 coding sequence is TGCGCCAGCAGCCGCGGACGGGATAATGAAAAACTGTTTTTT. Drawing the rest from reference TRBV5-1 and TRBJ1-4, the complete variable domain is KAGVTQTPRYLIKTRGQQVTLSCSPISGHRSVSWYQQTPGQGLQFLFEYFSETQRNKGNFPGRFSGRQFSNSRSEMNVSTLELGDSALYLCASSRGRDNEKLFFGSGTQLSVL.

The chain has TRBV5-4 and TRBJ1-2; D is uncertain. From germline, CDR1 is SGHNT and CDR2 YYREEE (reference sequence). The V end was cut by 7 bases, the J end by 2 bases, with 18 bases between. The CDR3 covers 15 residues. This chain's CDR3 is CASGRTAAFNYGYTF. CDR3 DNA sequence: TGTGCCAGCGGACGGACTGCAGCGTTCAACTATGGCTACACCTTC.

The chain carries TRBV6-2 or TRBV6-3 and TRBJ2-1, with TRBD1 matching over 8 bases. Per the germline V gene, CDR1 is MNHEY and CDR2 is SVGEGT. Trimming at V came to 4 bases and at J to 6 bases, leaving 11 bases not matched to a gene. The CDR3 totals 16 residues. The CDR3 is CASSWGTGGLSNEQFF. DNA for the CDR3: TGTGCCAGCAGTTGGGGAACAGGGGGGTTGAGCAATGAGCAGTTCTTC.

V and J are TRBV6-1 and TRBJ2-5; TRBD2 aligns across 10 bases. The junction had 2 bases not matched to a gene; V was cut back by 5 bases and J by 2 bases. Germline-derived CDR1 and CDR2 are MNHNS and SASEGT. The CDR3 runs to 14 residues. CDR3 amino acids: CASSSTSGQETQYF. In nucleotides, the CDR3 is TGTGCCAGCAGTTCGACTAGCGGGCAAGAGACCCAGTACTTC.

This chain uses TRBV20-1 with TRBJ2-3; TRBD1 aligns across 7 bases. V lost 7 bases to trimming and J lost 6 bases; unmatched junction nucleotides: 4. The CDR3 extends over 11 amino acids. Germline assignment: CDR1 DFQATT and CDR2 SNEGSKA (reference sequence). The CDR3 loop reads CSELRGDTQYF. The CDR3 DNA reads as TGCAGTGAGCTCAGGGGGGATACGCAGTATTTT.

The rearrangement joins TRBV5-1 to TRBJ1-5, with 9 bases lining up with TRBD1. The ends lost 0 bases at V and 6 bases at J; junction bases unmatched: 4. The CDR3 consists of 15 residues. The germline CDR1 and CDR2 sequences are SGHRS and YFSETQ. CDR3 protein: CASSLGTGVLQPQHF. The CDR3 DNA reads TGCGCCAGCAGCTTGGGGACAGGGGTACTTCAGCCCCAGCATTTT.

This rearrangement joins TRBV19 to TRBJ2-2, with D perhaps TRBD2 (6 bases). V lost 8 bases and J lost 6, with 16 bases in between. The germline CDR1 and CDR2 sequences are LNHDA and SQIVND (reference sequence). The CDR3 spans 14 residues. The CDR3 nucleotides are TGTGCCAGTCACCAACCCCCGGGGGCCGGGGAGCTGTTTTTT. It translates to CASHQPPGAGELFF.

Worth noting for this clone: One end of the junction varies from germline; a read error may be responsible. The gene calls are TRBV7-7 and TRBJ2-1, with 11 bases fitting TRBD2. Germline V gene lookup returns CDR1 SSHAT and CDR2 FNYEAQ (reference sequence). The CDR3 loop spans 15 amino acids. The CDR3 DNA reads as TGTGCTAGCAGACCCGGCCTAGCGGGAGGAAATGAGCAGTTCTTC. It specifies CASRPGLAGGNEQFF.

CDR3 DNA: TGTGCCAGTAAGGACCGTCAGGGGGATGCCTATGGCTACACCTTC. It translates to CASKDRQGDAYGYTF. The rearrangement joins TRBV19 to TRBJ1-2; the match to TRBD1 covers 7 bases. The CDR3 has 15 residues. Germline CDR1 and CDR2: LNHDA and SQIVND (reference sequence). V shed 7 bases and J 4 bases; nucleotides not matched to a gene: 12.